The sequence of this TCR beta chain was determined in a study of long-term antiretroviral therapy in people with HIV. Study observations and caveats: Compared with controls, HIV repertoires showed narrower CDR3 length ranges. Diversity went up after ART and still fell short of transplant donor controls.

This CDR3 spans 14 amino acids. Deletions cut 6 bases from V and 3 bases from J, with 11 bases between. Germline-derived CDR1 and CDR2 are SGHNT and YENEEA. Of note for this clone: The antigen remains undetermined.

Survey-level resolution applied to immunoSEQ assay v3.0. A target of roughly 40,000-50,000 T-cell genomes per sample was set for sequencing. The method was immunoSEQ multiplex PCR; TCRdb's version includes in-frame clones alone and lacks a portion of them. The data show around 30,000 clones, 70% to 90% seen once. This material consisted of unsorted PBMCs, taken 1.1 years after starting antiretroviral therapy. The chain recombines TRBV11-3 with TRBJ2-2; either TRBD1 or TRBD2 may supply D (6 bases each). This receptor was obtained from a young man with HIV. CDR3 protein: CASRGGGDTGELFF. DNA for the CDR3: TGTGCCAGCAGGGGGGGCGGTGACACCGGGGAGCTGTTTTTT.